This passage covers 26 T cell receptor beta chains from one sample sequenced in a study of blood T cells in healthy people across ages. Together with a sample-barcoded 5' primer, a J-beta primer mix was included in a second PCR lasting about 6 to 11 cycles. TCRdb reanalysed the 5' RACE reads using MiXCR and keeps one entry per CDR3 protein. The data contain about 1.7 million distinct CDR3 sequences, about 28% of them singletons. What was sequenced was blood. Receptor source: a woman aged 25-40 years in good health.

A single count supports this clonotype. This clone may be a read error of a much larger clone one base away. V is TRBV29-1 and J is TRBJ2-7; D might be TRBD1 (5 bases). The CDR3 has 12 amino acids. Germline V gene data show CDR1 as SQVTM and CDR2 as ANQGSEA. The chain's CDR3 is CSVETGTYEQDF. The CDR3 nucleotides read TGCAGCGTTGAAACAGGCACCTACGAGCAGGACTTC.

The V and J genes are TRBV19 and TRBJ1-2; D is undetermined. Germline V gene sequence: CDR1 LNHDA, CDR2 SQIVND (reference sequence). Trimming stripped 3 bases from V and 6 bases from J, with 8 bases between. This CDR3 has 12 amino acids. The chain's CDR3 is CASSIFMDGYTF. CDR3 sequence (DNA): TGTGCCAGTAGTATCTTCATGGATGGCTACACCTTC.

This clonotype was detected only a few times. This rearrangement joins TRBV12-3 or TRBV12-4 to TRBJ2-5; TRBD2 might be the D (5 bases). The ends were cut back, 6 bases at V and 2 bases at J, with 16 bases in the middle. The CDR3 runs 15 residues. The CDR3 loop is CASSRASWEQETQYF. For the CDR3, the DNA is TGTGCCAGCAGCCGGGCCTCCTGGGAGCAAGAGACCCAGTACTTC.

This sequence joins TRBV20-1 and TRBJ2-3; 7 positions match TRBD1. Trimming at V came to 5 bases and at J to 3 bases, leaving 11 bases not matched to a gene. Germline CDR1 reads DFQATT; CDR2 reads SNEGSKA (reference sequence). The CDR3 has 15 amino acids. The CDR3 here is CSACPTGDNTDTQYF. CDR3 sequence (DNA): TGCAGTGCTTGCCCTACAGGGGATAATACAGATACGCAGTATTTT.

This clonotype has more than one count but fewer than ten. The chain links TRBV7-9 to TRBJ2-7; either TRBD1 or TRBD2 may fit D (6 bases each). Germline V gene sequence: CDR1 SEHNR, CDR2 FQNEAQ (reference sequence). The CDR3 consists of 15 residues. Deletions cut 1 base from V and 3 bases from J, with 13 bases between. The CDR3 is CASSLEVGGLYEQYF. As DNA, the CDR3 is TGTGCCAGCAGCTTAGAAGTTGGGGGGCTCTACGAGCAGTACTTC.

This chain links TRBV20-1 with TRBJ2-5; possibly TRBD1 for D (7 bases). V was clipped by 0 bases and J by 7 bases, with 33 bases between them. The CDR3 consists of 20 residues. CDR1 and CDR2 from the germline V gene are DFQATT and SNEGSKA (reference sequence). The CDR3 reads CSARDLGGPDRPGKIGTQYF. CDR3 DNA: TGCAGTGCTAGAGATCTTGGGGGGCCGGACAGGCCGGGAAAAATAGGGACCCAGTACTTC.

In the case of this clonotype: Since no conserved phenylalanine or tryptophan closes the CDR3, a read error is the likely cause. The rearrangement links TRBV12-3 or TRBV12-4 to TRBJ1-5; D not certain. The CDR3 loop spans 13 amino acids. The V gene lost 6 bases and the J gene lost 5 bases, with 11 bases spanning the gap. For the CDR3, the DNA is TGTGCCAGCAGGCTCAGCGGGGATCAGCCCCAGCATTGT. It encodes CASRLSGDQPQHC.

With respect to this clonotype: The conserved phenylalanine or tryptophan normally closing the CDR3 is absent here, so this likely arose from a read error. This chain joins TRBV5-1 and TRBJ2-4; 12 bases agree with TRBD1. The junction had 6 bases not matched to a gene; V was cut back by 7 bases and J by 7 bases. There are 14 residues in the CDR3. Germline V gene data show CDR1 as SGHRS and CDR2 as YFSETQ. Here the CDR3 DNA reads TGCGCCAGCGGCTGGGGGACAGGGGGCAACATTCAGTACTGC. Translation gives CASGWGTGGNIQYC.

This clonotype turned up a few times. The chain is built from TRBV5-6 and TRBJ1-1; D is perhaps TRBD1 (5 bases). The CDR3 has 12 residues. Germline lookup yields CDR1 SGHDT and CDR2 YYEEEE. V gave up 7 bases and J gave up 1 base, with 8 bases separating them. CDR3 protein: CASAGTNTEAFF. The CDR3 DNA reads TGTGCCAGCGCAGGGACGAACACTGAAGCTTTCTTT.

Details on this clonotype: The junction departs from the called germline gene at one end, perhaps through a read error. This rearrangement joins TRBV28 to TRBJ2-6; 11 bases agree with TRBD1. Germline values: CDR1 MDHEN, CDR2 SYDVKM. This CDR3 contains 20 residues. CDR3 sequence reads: CASSSAPGQGDGSGANGLTF. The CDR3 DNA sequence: TGTGCCAGCAGTTCAGCGCCGGGACAGGGGGATGGGTCTGGGGCCAACGGCCTGACTTTC.

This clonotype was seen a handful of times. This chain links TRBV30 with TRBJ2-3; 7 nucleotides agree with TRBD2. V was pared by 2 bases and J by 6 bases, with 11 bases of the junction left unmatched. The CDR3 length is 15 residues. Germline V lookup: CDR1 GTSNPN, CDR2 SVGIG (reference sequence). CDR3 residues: CAWSMYGRDRDTQYF. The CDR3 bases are TGTGCCTGGAGTATGTATGGGAGGGACCGGGATACGCAGTATTTT.

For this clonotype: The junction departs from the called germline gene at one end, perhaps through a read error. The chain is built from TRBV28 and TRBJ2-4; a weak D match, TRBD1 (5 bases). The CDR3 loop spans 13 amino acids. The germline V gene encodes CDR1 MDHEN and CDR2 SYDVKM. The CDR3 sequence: CACSDRAKNIQYF. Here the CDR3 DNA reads TGTGCCTGCAGTGACAGAGCCAAAAACATTCAGTACTTC.

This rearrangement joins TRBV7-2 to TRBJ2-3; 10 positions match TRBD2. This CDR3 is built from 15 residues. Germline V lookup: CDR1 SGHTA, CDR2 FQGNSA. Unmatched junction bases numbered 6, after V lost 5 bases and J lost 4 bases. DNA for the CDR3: TGTGCCAGCAGCCCCCTCCTAGCGGGAGCAGATACGCAGTATTTT. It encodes CASSPLLAGADTQYF.

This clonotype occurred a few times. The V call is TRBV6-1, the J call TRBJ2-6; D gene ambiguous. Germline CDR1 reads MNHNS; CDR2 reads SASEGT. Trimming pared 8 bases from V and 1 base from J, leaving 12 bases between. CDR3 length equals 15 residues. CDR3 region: CASAGQTSGANVLTF. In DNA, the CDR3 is TGTGCCAGCGCAGGCCAAACGTCTGGGGCCAACGTCCTGACTTTC.

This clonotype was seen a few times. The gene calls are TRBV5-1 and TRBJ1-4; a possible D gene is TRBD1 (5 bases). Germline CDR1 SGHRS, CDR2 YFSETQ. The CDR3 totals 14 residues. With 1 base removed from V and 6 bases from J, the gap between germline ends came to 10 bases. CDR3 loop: CASSLRGPDEKLFF. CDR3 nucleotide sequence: TGCGCCAGCAGCTTGAGGGGACCTGATGAAAAACTGTTTTTT.

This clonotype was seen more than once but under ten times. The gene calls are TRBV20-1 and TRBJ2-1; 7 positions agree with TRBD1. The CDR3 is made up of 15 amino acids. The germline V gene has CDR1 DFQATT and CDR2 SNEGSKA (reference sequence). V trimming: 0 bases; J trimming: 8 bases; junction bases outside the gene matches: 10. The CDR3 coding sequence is TGCAGTGCTAGAGACGCTGACAGGGTTAGACATGAGCAGTTCTTC. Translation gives CSARDADRVRHEQFF.

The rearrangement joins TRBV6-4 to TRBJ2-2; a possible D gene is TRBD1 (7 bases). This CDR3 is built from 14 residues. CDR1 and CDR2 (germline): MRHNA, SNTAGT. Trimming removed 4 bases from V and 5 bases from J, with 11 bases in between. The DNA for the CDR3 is TGTGCCAGCAGTGGCGGGACAGAAACCGGGGAGCTGTTTTTT. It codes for CASSGGTETGELFF.

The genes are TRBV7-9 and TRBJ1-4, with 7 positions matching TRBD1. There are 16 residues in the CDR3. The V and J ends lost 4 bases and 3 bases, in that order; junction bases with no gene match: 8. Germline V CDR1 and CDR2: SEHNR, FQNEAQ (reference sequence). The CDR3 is CASSSTPGQPNEKLFF. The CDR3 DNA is TGTGCCAGCAGCTCTACCCCGGGACAGCCTAATGAAAAACTGTTTTTT. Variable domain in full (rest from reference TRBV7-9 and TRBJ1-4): DTGVSQNPRHKITKRGQNVTFRCDPISEHNRLYWYRQTLGQGPEFLTYFQNEAQLEKSRLLSDRFSAERPKGSFSTLEIQRTEQGDSAMYLCASSSTPGQPNEKLFFGSGTQLSVL.

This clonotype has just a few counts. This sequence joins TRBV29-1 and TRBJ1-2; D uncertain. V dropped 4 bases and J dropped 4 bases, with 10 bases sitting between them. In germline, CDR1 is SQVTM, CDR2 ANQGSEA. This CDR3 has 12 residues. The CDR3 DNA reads TGCAGCGTTGTAGCGGATCTCTATGGCTACACCTTC. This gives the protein CSVVADLYGYTF.

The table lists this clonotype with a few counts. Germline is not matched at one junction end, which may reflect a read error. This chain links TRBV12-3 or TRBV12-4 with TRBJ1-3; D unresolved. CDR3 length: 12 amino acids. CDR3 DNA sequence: TGTGTCAGCAGTTTGCCTGGAAACACCATATATTTT. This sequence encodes CVSSLPGNTIYF.

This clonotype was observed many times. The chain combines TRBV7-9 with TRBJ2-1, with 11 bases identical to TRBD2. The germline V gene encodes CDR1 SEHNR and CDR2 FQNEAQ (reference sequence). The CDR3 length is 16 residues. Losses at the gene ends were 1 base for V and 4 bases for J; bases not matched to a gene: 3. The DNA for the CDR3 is TGTGCCAGCAGCTTAGGGGGACTAGCGGCATACAATGAGCAGTTCTTC. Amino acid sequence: CASSLGGLAAYNEQFF.

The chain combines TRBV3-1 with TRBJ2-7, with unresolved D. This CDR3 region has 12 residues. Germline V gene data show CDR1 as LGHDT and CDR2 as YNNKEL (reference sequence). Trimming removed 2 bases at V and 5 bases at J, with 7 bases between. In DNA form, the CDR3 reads TGTGCCAGCAGCCAATTGAGGAACGAGCAGTACTTC. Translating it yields CASSQLRNEQYF.

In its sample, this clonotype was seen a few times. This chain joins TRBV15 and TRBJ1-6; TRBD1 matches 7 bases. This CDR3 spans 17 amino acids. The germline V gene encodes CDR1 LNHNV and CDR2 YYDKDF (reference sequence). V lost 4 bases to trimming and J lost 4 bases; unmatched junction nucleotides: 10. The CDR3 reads CATSILRGGQYNSPLHF. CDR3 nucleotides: TGTGCCACCAGCATTCTAAGAGGGGGACAGTATAATTCACCCCTCCACTTT.

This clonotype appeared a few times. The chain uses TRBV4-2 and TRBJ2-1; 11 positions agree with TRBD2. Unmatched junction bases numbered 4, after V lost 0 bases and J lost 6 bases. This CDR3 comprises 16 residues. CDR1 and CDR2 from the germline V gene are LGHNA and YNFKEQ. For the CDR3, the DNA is TGTGCCAGCAGCCAAGAGTTGACTAGCGGGACCAATGAGCAGTTCTTC. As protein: CASSQELTSGTNEQFF.

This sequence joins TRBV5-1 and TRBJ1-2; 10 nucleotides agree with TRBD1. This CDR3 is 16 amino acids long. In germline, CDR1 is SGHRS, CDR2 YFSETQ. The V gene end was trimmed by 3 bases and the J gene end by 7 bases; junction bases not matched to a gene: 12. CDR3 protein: CASSSILLTGGIGYTF. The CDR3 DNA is TGCGCCAGCAGCTCTATACTCCTGACAGGGGGCATTGGCTACACCTTC.

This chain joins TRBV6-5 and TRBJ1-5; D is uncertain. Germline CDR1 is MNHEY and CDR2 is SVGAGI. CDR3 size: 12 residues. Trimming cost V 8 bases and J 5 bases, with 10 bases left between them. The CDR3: CASGRGDQPQHF. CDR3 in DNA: TGTGCCAGCGGACGGGGTGATCAGCCCCAGCATTTT.